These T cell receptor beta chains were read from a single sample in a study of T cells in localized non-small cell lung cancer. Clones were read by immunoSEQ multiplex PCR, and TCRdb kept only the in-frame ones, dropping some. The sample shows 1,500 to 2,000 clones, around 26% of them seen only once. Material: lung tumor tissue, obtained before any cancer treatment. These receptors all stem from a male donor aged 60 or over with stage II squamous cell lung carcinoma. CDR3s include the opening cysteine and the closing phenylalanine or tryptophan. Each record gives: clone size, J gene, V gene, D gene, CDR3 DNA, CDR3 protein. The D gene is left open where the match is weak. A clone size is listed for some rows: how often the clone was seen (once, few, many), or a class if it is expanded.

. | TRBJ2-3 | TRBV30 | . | TGTGCCTGGAGCGTGGGGGGTGGGGAGACAGATACGCAGTATTTT | CAWSVGGGETDTQYF
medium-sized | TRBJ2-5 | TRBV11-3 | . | TGTGCCAGCAGCCGATACTTCGCGAGACAAGAGACCCAGTACTTC | CASSRYFARQETQYF
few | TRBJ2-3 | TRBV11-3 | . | TGTGCCAGCAGCTCCCCCTTAGAGGCAGATACGCAGTATTTT | CASSSPLEADTQYF
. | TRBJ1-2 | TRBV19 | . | TGTGCCAGTAGTGAGGACCTTAGAGGGGGCTACACCTTC | CASSEDLRGGYTF
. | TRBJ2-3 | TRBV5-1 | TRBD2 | TGCGCCAGCAGCCGTTCGGGGGTCGCGGGAGGCCTCACAGATACGCAGTATTTT | CASSRSGVAGGLTDTQYF
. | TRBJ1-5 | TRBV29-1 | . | TGCAGCGTCGAGATGGGGGTGGGTCAGCCCCAGCATTTT | CSVEMGVGQPQHF
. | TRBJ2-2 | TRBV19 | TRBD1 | TGTGCCGCAAACAGGGGGCACGGGGAGCTGTTTTTT | CAANRGHGELFF
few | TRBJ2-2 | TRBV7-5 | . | TGTGCCAGCAGCTTGGCCGGTTCTAGCGGCACGAACACCGGGGAGCTGTTTTTT | CASSLAGSSGTNTGELFF
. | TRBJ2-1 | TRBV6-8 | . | TGTGCCAGCAGTGTCGGACTGCACAATGAGCAGTTCTTC | CASSVGLHNEQFF
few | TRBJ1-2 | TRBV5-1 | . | TGCGCCAGCAGCTCCTCGGGAGCGAACTATGGCTACACCTTC | CASSSSGANYGYTF
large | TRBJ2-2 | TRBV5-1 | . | TGCGCCAGCAGCGTGGAGGGTAGGGGGTCCACCGGGGAGCTGTTTTTT | CASSVEGRGSTGELFF
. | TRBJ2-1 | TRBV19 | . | TGTGCCAGTAGCGAGGGGAATGAGCAGTTCTTC | CASSEGNEQFF
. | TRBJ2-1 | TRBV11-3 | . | TGTGCCAGCAGCTTCCAGGGAAGACTAAGGGATGAGCAGTTCTTC | CASSFQGRLRDEQFF
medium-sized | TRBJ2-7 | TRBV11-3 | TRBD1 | TGTGCCAGCAGCGACGTGCGTACAGGGGCGAGCTACGAGCAGTACTTC | CASSDVRTGASYEQYF
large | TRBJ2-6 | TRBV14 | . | TGTGCCAGCAGCCCGACCGGGGGTGGGGCCAACGTCCTGACTTTC | CASSPTGGGANVLTF
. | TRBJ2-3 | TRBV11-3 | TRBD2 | TGTGCCAGCAGCCCCGGACTAGGCACAGATACGCAGTATTTT | CASSPGLGTDTQYF
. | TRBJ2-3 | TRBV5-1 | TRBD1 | TGCGCCAGCAGCCAACAACAGGGGGCAGGGGCAGATACGCAGTATTTT | CASSQQQGAGADTQYF
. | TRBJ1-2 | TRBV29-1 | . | TGCAGCGTTGGGGCAGCGATTAACTATGGCTACACCTTC | CSVGAAINYGYTF
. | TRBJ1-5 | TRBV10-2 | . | TGCGCCAGCAGTGAGTCCCGGACAGAGAATCAGCCCCAGCATTTT | CASSESRTENQPQHF
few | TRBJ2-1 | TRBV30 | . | TGTGCCTGGAACATTTGGGGAGGGCAGTTCTTC | CAWNIWGGQFF
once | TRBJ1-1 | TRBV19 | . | TGTGCCAGTAGTATCAAGGCGGGGACTGAAGCTTTCTTT | CASSIKAGTEAFF
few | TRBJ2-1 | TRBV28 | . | TGTGCCAGCACCGGGACTGGGGGGAATGAGCAGTTCTTC | CASTGTGGNEQFF
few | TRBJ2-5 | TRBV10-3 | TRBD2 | TGTGCCAGCCTTTTAGCGGGAGAACCGAGAGAGACCCAGTACTTC | CASLLAGEPRETQYF
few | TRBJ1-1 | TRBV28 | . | TGTGCCAGCAGTTTAGACCAGGGACGCAATGAAGCTTTCTTT | CASSLDQGRNEAFF
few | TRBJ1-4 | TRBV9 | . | TGTGCCAGCAGCGAGGGAGGTGCTAATGAAAAACTGTTTTTT | CASSEGGANEKLFF
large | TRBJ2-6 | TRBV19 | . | TGTGCCAGTAAACCCGAGGCCTATGGGGCCAACGTCCTGACTTTC | CASKPEAYGANVLTF
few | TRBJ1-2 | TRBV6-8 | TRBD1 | TGTGCCAGCAGGGACAGGGGGGCCCGAGGCTACACCTTC | CASRDRGARGYTF
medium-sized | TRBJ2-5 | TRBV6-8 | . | TGTGCCAGCGGGGACCCGTACCAAGAGACCCAGTACTTC | CASGDPYQETQYF
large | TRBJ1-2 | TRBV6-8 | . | TGTGCCAGCAGTTACTCCAGGGTTGGGTATGGCTACACCTTC | CASSYSRVGYGYTF
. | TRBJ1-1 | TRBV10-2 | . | TGCGCCAGCAGTGAGCATGCAGGACCGAACACTGAAGCTTTCTTT | CASSEHAGPNTEAFF
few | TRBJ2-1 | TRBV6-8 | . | TGTGCCAGCAGTTACTCGGGAGTTCGGGACACCCACAATGAGCAGTTCTTC | CASSYSGVRDTHNEQFF